This T cell receptor beta chain was sequenced during a study of blood T cell repertoires in COVID-19 (dated by TCRdb to the early 2020s). In terms of the full investigation: Samples covering the acute and convalescent phases of COVID-19 were provided by collaborators in the United States, Italy and Spain. A de-identified subject ID, COVID-19 status, age in years and sex were almost always included in the sample metadata. Samples came from the ongoing ImmuneRACE study (first 160 participants) plus 1,254 subjects from 6 global collaborators. The prospective study material was composed of cDNA or gDNA derived from T cells, B-cell-depleted T cells, or PBMCs. A freely available public database, intended as a resource for researchers studying the immune response to SARS-CoV-2, is where the repertoires were released. Deeply sampled blood TCRbeta repertoires from subjects exposed to, actively infected with, or recovered from COVID-19 were included in the dataset. Where available, HLA class I and class II types were obtained from metadata supplied by the sample provider rather than from assay-based typing. Here is what the overall study found, with its caveats: The quantity of clinical and demographic metadata differed by source and by participant and was supplied without curation.

Each collaborating institution followed its own protocols to collect whole blood in K2EDTA tubes. For TCRbeta analysis, collaborators shipped samples as frozen whole blood, isolated PBMCs, or DNA extracted from either of those sample types. TCRbeta CDR3 regions were amplified from genomic DNA using the immunoSEQ Assay, a bias-controlled multiplex PCR. The authors' analysis ran thus. Nucleated cell counts per sample were estimated from amplification of reference gene primers within the assay. To quantify the absolute abundance of each unique TCRbeta CDR3 rearrangement, sequence reads were collapsed and filtered. For each sample, productive Simpson clonality was calculated as the square root of Simpson's diversity index over productive rearrangements. TCRdb holds this immuneACCESS table with in-frame rearrangements only. Some clones are missing; in checked studies, unresolved V genes explain under half, and the rest has no known cause. Clonal size and the V and J genes are those of that table, whereas D and trimming came from the DNA. Within this sample are about 260,000 clones, with around 80% of them counted one time only. The ten largest clones add up to roughly 4% of the sample.

About this clone itself: The specificity of this receptor is unknown. No base qualities exist here, and no much larger clone lies one base off it.

The CDR1 and CDR2 encoded by the germline V gene (reference sequence) are MNHEY and SMNVEV. Deletion took 4 bases off V and 9 bases off J, with a span of 10 bases between the germline ends. The CDR3 numbers 13 residues from cysteine through phenylalanine. CDR3 DNA only is kept here, 39 bases in frame from base 1. Material: peripheral blood. In this chain, TRBV27 is recombined with TRBJ1-6, with the D gene uncertain. The receptor was derived from a man in his sixties with acute or convalescent COVID-19. The nucleotide sequence reads as follows: TGTGCCAGCAGTTCTTACAGTGGTTCACCCCTCCACTTT. Translated, this gives CASSSYSGSPLHF.